Listed here are 5 T cell receptor beta chains from one sample, sequenced in a study of T-cell memory formation after mild COVID-19. TCRdb itself ran the 5' RACE reads through MiXCR, one entry per CDR3 protein. The table includes 130,000 to 150,000 distinct CDR3 sequences, 6% to 7% detected once. The sample consisted of PBMCs or a T cell subset sorted from them (not recorded which). These receptors came from an adult woman who had mild COVID-19 (a few samples of this study predate the infection). Cell type and time point are not known.

This clonotype was detected ten times or more. This sequence joins TRBV10-3 and TRBJ2-3, with D possibly TRBD1 on 7 matching bases. The germline gives CDR1 ENHRY, CDR2 SYGVKD. V lost 10 bases to trimming and J lost 0 bases, with 23 bases between them. The CDR3 is 17 amino acids. The CDR3 nucleotides read TGTGCCACGAAAGGGGGCGTTCGGAGGGGTAGCACAGATACGCAGTATTTT. This gives the protein CATKGGVRRGSTDTQYF.

The chain couples TRBV30 to TRBJ2-1; D is uncertain. The CDR3 totals 13 residues. V was shortened by 4 bases and J by 9 bases, with 16 bases between the two germline ends. Germline CDR1 is GTSNPN and CDR2 is SVGIG (reference sequence). The CDR3 reads CAWTPSASGEQFF. CDR3 nucleotide sequence: TGTGCCTGGACCCCCAGCGCCAGTGGTGAGCAGTTCTTC.

The V and J genes are TRBV2 and TRBJ2-5; D may be TRBD2 (6 bases). CDR1 is SNHLY and CDR2 is FYNNEI in the germline V gene. Trimming took off 4 bases at V and 3 bases at J, with 9 bases between the two ends. The CDR3 has 13 residues. CDR3 loop: CASSGDWEETQYF. Here the CDR3 DNA reads TGTGCCAGCAGTGGGGACTGGGAAGAGACCCAGTACTTC.

This clonotype was seen more than once but under ten times. V usage is TRBV7-2 and J usage is TRBJ2-3; 11 bases align to TRBD2. Germline-derived CDR1 and CDR2 are SGHTA and FQGNSA. V lost 6 bases to trimming and J lost 4 bases; unmatched junction nucleotides: 3. There are 14 residues in the CDR3. The chain's CDR3 is CASRSGLAADTQYF. In DNA form, the CDR3 reads TGTGCCAGCAGGTCGGGACTAGCGGCAGATACGCAGTATTTT.

This clonotype was seen many times. The chain is built from TRBV4-3 and TRBJ1-6, with D possibly matching TRBD1 (5 bases). The CDR3 sequence is 14 residues long. Trimming shortened V by 1 base and J by 9 bases, and 10 bases separated the two germline ends. The germline V gene has CDR1 LGHNA and CDR2 YSLEER. This chain's CDR3 is CASSQAGSGSPLHF. CDR3 nucleotide sequence: TGCGCCAGCAGCCAAGCAGGGAGCGGTTCACCCCTCCACTTT.